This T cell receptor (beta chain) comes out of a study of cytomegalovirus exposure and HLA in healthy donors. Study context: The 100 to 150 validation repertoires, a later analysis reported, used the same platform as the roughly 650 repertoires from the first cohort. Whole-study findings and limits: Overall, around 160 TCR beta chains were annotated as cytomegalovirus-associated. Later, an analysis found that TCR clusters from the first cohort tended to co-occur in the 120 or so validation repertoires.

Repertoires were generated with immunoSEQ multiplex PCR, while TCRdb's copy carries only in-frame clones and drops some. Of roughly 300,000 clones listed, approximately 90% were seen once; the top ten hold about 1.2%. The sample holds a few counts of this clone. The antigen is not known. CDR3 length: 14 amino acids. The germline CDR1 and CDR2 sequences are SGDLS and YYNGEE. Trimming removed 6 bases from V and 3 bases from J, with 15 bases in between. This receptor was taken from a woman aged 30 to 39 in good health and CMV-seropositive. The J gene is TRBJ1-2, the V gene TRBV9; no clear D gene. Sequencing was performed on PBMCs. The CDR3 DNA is TGTGCCAGCACCCAAGCGGGCGGAGACTATGGCTACACCTTC. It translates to CASTQAGGDYGYTF. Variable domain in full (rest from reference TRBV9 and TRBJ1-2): DSGVTQTPKHLITATGQRVTLRCSPRSGDLSVYWYQQSLDQGLQFLIQYYNGEERAKGNILERFSAQQFPDLHSELNLSSLELGDSALYFCASTQAGGDYGYTFGSGTRLTVV.